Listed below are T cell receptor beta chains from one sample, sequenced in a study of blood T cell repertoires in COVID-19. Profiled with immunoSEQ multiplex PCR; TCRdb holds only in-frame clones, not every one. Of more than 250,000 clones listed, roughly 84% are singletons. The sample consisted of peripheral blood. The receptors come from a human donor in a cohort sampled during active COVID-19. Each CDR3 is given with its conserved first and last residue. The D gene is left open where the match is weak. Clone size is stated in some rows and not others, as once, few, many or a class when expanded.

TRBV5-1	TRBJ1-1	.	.	TGCGCCAGCAGCTTGGGCGGGGGGAACACTGAAGCTTTCTTT	CASSLGGGNTEAFF
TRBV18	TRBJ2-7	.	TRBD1	TGTGCCAGCTCACCTAGGGACAGGGGATCCTACGAGCAGTACTTC	CASSPRDRGSYEQYF
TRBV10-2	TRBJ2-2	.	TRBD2	TGCGCCAGCAGAGAAGGACTAGCGGGGGGGAAGACTAGGAGGGACACCGGGGAGCTGTTTTTT	CASREGLAGGKTRRDTGELFF
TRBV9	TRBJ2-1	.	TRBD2	TGTGCCAGCAGCGCCTGGCAGCTAGCGGGAGGAAATGAGCAGTTCTTC	CASSAWQLAGGNEQFF
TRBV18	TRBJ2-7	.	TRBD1	TGTGCCAGCTCACCGGGACAGGAGTTGGAGCAGTACTTC	CASSPGQELEQYF
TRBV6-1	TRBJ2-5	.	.	TGTGCCAGCAGTGATGCTTGGAGGGGGGGCCCGGAGACCCAGTACTTC	CASSDAWRGGPETQYF
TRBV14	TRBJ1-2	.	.	TGTGCCAGCAGCCAAGGACTCGGCTACACCTTC	CASSQGLGYTF
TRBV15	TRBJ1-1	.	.	TGTGCCACCAGCAGAGAGGGGCGGAGTACTGAAGCTTTCTTT	CATSREGRSTEAFF
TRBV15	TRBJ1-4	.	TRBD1	TGTGCCACCGGGGAGGACAGGGTAGAAATTGCAACTAATGAAAAACTGTTTTTT	CATGEDRVEIATNEKLFF
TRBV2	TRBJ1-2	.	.	TGTGCCAGCAGTGAAGGGTACGGCAGGGCCAGGCATGGCTACACCTTC	CASSEGYGRARHGYTF
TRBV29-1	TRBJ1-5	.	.	TGCAGCGTTGAAGGCGGACCGGGGGGACAGCCCCAGCATTTT	CSVEGGPGGQPQHF
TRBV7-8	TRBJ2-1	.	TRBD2	TGTGCCAGCAGCCCGCGGGAGAGCCCCTACAATGAGCAGTTCTTC	CASSPRESPYNEQFF
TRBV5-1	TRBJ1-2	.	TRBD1	TGCGCCAGCAGCCCTACAGTAGACAGGGCGGTCTATGGCTACACCTTC	CASSPTVDRAVYGYTF
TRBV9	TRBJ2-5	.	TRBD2	TGTGCCAGCAGCGCCCTTAGCGGGGGGGCTAGAGAGACCCAGTACTTC	CASSALSGGARETQYF
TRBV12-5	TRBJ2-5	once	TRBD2	TGTGCTAGTGGGACCCTAGCGGGAGGGGGAATGACCCAGTACTTC	CASGTLAGGGMTQYF
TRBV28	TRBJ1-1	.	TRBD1	TGTGCCAGCAGTTCTATGGACAGGGGAAGTTCTGAAGCTTTCTTT	CASSSMDRGSSEAFF
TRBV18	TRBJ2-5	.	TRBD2	TGTGCCAGCTCACCACTTGCCAAAAGCGGGAGGGAGACCCAGTACTTC	CASSPLAKSGRETQYF
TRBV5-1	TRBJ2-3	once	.	TGCGCCAGCAGCTTCGAAAGGAGTACGCAGTATTTT	CASSFERSTQYF
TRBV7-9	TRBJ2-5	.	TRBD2	TGTGCCAGCAGCTCACCCCTAGCGGGAGAAGAGACCCAGTACTTC	CASSSPLAGEETQYF
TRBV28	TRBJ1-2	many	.	TGTGCCAGCAGTTTATCTCCATACAGGGACGATGGCTACACCTTC	CASSLSPYRDDGYTF
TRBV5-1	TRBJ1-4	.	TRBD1	TGCGCCAGCAGCTTCGGACAGGGGGGGCCTCGGAATGAAAAACTGTTTTTT	CASSFGQGGPRNEKLFF
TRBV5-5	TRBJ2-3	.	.	TGTGCCAGCAGCTTGGCCCCTAGCCTCGCAGATACGCAGTATTTT	CASSLAPSLADTQYF
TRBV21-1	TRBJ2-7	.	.	TGTGCCACCAACTTGTTGGACAAAACCTACGAGCAGTACTTC	CATNLLDKTYEQYF
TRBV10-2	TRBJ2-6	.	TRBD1	TGCGCCAGCAGTGGACCAGACAGGGTTGGGGCCAACGTCCTGACTTTC	CASSGPDRVGANVLTF
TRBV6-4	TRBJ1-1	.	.	TGTGCCAGCAGGGGAGAGTGGATAGACACTGAAGCTTTCTTT	CASRGEWIDTEAFF
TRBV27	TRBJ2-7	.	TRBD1	TGTGCCAGCAGTTCCCAGACAGGGGGTAGAGAGCAGTACTTC	CASSSQTGGREQYF
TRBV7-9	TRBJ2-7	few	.	TGTGCCAGCAGCTTACTCTACGAGCAGTACTTC	CASSLLYEQYF
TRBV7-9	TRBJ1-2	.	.	TGTGCCAGCAGCTATACAGGAAACGGAAAGGGTGTTGGCTACACCTTC	CASSYTGNGKGVGYTF
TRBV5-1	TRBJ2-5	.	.	TGCGCCAGCAGCGCCAGTTTGGAGACCCAGTACTTC	CASSASLETQYF
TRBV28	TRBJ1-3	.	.	TGTGCCAGCAGTTTCCCCGCAGGGGCTGGAAACACCATATATTTT	CASSFPAGAGNTIYF